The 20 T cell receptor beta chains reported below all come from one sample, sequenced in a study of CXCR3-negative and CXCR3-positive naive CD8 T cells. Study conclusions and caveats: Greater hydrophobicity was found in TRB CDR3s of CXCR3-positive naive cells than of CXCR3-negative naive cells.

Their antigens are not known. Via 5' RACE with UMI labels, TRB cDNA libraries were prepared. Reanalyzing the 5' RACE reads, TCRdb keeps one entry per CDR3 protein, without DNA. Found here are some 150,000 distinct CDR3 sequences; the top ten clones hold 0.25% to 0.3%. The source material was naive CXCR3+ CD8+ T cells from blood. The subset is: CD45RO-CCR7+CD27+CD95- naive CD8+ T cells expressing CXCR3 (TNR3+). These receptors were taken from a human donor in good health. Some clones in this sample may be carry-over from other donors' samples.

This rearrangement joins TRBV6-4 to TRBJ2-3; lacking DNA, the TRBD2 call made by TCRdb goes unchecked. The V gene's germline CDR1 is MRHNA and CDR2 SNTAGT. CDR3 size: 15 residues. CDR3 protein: CASSARTSGTDTQYF.

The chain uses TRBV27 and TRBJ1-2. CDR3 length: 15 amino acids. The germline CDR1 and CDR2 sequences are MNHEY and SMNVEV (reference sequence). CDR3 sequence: CASSPASGSPYGYTF.

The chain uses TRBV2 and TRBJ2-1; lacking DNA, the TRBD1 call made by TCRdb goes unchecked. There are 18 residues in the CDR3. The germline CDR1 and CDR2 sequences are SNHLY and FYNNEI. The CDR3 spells CASSDRGAGYGSYNEQFF.

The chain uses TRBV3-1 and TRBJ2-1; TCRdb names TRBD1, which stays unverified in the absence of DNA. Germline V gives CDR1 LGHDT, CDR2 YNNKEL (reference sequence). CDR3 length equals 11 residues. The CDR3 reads CASSQAGAGFF.

The CDR3 loop reads CASSAGDPPVEQYF. The chain joins TRBV9 to TRBJ2-7; TCRdb selects TRBD1, and the lack of DNA leaves this call unchecked. This CDR3 comprises 14 residues. Germline CDR1 and CDR2: SGDLS and YYNGEE.

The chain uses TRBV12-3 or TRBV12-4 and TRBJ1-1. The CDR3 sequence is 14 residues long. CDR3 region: CASSLSAAFTEAFF.

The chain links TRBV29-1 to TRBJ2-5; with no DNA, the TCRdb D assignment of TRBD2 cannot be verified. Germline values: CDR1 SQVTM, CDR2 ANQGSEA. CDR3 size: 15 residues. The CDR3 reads CSVERLLDPQETQYF.

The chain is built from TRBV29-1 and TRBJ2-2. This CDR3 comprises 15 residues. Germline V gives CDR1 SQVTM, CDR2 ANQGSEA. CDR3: CSVVLGSSNTGELFF.

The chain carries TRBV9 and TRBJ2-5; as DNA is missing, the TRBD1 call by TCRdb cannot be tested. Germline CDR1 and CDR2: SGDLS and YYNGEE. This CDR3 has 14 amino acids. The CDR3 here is CASSVGGGGETQYF.

The CDR3 loop is CASSFATFTGPGNTIYF. The gene calls are TRBV7-9 and TRBJ1-3. The CDR3 covers 17 residues. From germline, CDR1 is SEHNR and CDR2 FQNEAQ (reference sequence).

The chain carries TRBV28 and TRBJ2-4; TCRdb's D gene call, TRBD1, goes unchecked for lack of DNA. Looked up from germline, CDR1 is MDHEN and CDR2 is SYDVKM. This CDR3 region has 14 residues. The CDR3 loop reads CASSLSPWQPIQYF. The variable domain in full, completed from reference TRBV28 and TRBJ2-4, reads DVKVTQSSRYLVKRTGEKVFLECVQDMDHENMFWYRQDPGLGLRLIYFSYDVKMKEKGDIPEGYSVSREKKERFSLILESASTNQTSMYLCASSLSPWQPIQYFGAGTRLSVL.

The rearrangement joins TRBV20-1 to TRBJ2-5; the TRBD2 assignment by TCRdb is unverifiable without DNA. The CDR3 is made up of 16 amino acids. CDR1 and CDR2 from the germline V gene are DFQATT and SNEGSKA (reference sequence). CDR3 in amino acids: CSAGTTSGSFRETQYF.

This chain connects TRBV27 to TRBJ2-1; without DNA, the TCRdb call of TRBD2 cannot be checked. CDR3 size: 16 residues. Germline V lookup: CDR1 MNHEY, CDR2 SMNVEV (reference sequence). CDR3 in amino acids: CASSSTSGGLYNEQFF.

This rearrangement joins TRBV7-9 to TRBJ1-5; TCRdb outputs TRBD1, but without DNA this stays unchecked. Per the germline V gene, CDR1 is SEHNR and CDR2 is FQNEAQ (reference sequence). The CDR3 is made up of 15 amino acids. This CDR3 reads CASSFDSVINQPQHF.

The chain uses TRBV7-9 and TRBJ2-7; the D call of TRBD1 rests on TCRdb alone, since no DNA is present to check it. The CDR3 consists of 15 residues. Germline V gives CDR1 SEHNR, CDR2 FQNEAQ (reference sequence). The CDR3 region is CASSDNRGSSYEQYF.

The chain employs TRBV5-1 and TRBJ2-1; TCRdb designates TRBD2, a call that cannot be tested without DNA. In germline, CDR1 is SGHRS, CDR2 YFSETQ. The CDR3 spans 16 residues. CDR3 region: CASSLGLDDSYNEQFF.

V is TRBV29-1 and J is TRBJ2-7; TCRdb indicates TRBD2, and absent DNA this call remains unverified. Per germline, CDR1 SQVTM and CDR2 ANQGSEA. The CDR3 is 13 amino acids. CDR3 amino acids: CSVILRGDYEQYF.

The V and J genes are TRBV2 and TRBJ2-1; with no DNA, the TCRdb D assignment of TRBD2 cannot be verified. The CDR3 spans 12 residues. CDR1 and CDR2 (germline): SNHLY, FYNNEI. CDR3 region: CASSEVSGEQFF.

The chain's CDR3 is CASSPWGEERWQYF. This sequence joins TRBV28 and TRBJ2-7; the TCRdb call, TRBD1, lacks DNA for checking. CDR1 and CDR2 (germline): MDHEN, SYDVKM. CDR3 size: 14 residues.

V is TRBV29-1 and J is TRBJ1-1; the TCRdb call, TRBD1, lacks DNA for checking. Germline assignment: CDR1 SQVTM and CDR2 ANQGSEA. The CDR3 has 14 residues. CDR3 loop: CSVDSQGGKTEAFF.